Sequencing of this T cell receptor beta chain was carried out in a study of naive and memory T cell subsets. The study's findings and limits: Clonotypes are single alpha or beta chains, not paired receptors.

This clonotype was counted between two and nine times. The target antigen is unknown. This CDR3 spans 15 amino acids. V shed 7 bases, J shed 0 bases, and the junction held 7 bases outside the gene matches. Both TRBC1 and TRBC2 were covered by a beta constant-region primer of two equimolar oligonucleotides. MiXCR was run by TCRdb on the UMI-ligation and nested PCR reads, yielding one entry per CDR3 protein. Here the sample spans about 85,000 distinct CDR3 sequences, around 14% being singletons. The source material was central memory CD4+ T cells from blood. The V and J genes are TRBV12-3 or TRBV12-4 and TRBJ2-3; 7 positions match TRBD2. This clonotype originated in a human donor in good health. This CDR3 reads CASTTSVPSTDTQYF. CDR3 nucleotide sequence: TGTGCCAGCACCACTAGCGTCCCTAGCACAGATACGCAGTATTTT.